This T cell receptor beta chain was observed in a study of cytomegalovirus exposure and HLA in healthy donors. PCR amplification relied on 60 Vbeta primers (plus 13 Jbeta primers). Here immunoSEQ multiplex PCR was the method, and the copy in TCRdb shows in-frame clones only, minus some. Recorded for this sample: fewer than 150,000 clones. The length of the CDR3 is 15 residues. Per germline, CDR1 SGHTA and CDR2 FQGNSA. The ends were cut back, 2 bases at V and 1 base at J, with 9 bases in the middle. The chain combines TRBV7-2 with TRBJ1-5; the D is unclear. Specimen: PBMCs. This clonotype originated in a woman in her sixties or seventies in good health and CMV-seronegative. CDR3 in amino acids: CASSLTYGSNQPQHF. Here the CDR3 DNA reads TGTGCCAGCAGCTTAACGTATGGCAGCAATCAGCCCCAGCATTTT. Full variable domain (rest looked up from reference TRBV7-2 and TRBJ1-5): GAGVSQSPSNKVTEKGKDVELRCDPISGHTALYWYRQSLGQGLEFLIYFQGNSAPDKSGLPSDRFSAERTGGSVSTLTIQRTQQEDSAVYLCASSLTYGSNQPQHFGDGTRLSIL.